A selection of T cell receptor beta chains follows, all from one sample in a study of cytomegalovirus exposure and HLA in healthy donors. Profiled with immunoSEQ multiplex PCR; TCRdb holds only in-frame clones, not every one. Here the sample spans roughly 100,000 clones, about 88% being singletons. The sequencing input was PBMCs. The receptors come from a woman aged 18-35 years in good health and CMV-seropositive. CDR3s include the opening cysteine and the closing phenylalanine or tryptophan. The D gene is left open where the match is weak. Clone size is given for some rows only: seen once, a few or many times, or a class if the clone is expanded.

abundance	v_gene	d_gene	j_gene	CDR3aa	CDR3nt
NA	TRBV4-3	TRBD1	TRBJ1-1	CASSRTGTNTEAFF	TGCGCCAGCAGCCGGACAGGGACGAACACTGAAGCTTTCTTT
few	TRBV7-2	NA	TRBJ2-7	CASQRGSYEQYF	TGTGCCAGCCAACGGGGATCCTACGAGCAGTACTTC
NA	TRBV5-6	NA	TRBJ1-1	CASSSVKQGWVKGVTEAFF	TGTGCCAGCAGCTCCGTGAAACAGGGATGGGTCAAGGGAGTCACTGAAGCTTTCTTT
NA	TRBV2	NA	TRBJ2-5	CASGGSSLGETQYF	TGTGCCAGCGGGGGCTCTAGCCTGGGGGAGACCCAGTACTTC
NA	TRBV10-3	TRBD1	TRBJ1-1	CAISTGGTEAFF	TGTGCCATCAGCACAGGGGGAACTGAAGCTTTCTTT
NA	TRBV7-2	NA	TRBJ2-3	CASSLLAQGTDTQYF	TGTGCCAGCAGCTTACTGGCTCAGGGGACAGATACGCAGTATTTT
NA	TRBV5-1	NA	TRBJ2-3	CASSLAGTEGDTQYF	TGCGCCAGCAGCTTGGCAGGCACGGAAGGAGATACGCAGTATTTT
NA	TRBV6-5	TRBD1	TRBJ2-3	CASSRTGGTDTQYF	TGTGCCAGCAGTCGGACAGGGGGCACAGATACGCAGTATTTT
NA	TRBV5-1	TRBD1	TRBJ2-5	CASSTGQGAWVETQYF	TGCGCCAGCAGCACGGGACAGGGGGCATGGGTAGAGACCCAGTACTTC
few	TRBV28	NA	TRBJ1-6	CASSPWTENSPLHF	TGTGCCAGCAGTCCGTGGACAGAGAATTCACCCCTCCACTTT
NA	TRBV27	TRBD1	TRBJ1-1	CASSPRSVKGATEAFF	TGTGCCAGCAGTCCCCGATCCGTCAAGGGGGCCACTGAAGCTTTCTTT
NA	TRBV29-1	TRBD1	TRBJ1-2	CSVAGTGARGYTF	TGCAGCGTTGCGGGGACAGGGGCTCGGGGCTACACCTTC
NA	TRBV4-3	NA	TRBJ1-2	CASSQDTARSGYTF	TGCGCCAGCAGCCAAGATACGGCGAGGAGCGGCTACACCTTC
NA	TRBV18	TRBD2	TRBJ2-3	CASSPTSELSTDTQYF	TGTGCCAGCTCTCCCACTAGCGAGCTGAGCACAGATACGCAGTATTTT
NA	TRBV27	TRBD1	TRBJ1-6	CASSYNRGGNSPLHF	TGTGCCAGCAGTTATAACAGGGGTGGGAATTCACCCCTCCACTTT
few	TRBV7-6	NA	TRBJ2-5	CASSLGASQETQYF	TGTGCCAGCAGCTTAGGGGCGTCTCAAGAGACCCAGTACTTC
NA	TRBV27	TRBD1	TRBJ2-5	CASGYRGEETQYF	TGTGCCAGCGGATACAGGGGCGAAGAGACCCAGTACTTC
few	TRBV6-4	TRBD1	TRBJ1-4	CASSATGTGPEKLFF	TGTGCCAGCAGTGCCACCGGGACAGGGCCTGAAAAACTGTTTTTT
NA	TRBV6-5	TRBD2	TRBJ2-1	CASSYGAGGAYNEQFF	TGTGCCAGCAGTTACGGGGCGGGGGGGGCCTACAATGAGCAGTTCTTC
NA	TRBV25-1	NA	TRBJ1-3	CASRRGTGNTIYF	TGTGCCAGCAGACGGGGAACTGGAAACACCATATATTTT
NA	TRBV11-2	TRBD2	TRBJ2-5	CASSPWEGQETQYF	TGTGCCAGCAGCCCGTGGGAGGGCCAAGAGACCCAGTACTTC
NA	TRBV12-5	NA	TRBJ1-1	CASGYSRGPAMGTEAFF	TGTGCTAGTGGCTATTCCAGGGGTCCCGCAATGGGCACTGAAGCTTTCTTT
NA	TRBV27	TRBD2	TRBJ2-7	CASSSGNRGDEQYF	TGTGCCAGCAGTTCTGGTAACCGGGGGGACGAGCAGTACTTC
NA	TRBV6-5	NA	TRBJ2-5	CASSYYGGETQYF	TGTGCCAGCAGTTACTACGGGGGAGAGACCCAGTACTTC
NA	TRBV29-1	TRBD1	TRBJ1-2	CSGITGGSNYGYTF	TGCAGCGGGATAACAGGGGGTTCTAACTATGGCTACACCTTC
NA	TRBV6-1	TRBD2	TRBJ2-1	CASSAGLAGGYNEQFF	TGTGCCAGCAGTGCGGGACTAGCGGGGGGGTACAATGAGCAGTTCTTC
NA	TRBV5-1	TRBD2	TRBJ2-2	CASSPWTSGGWNTGELFF	TGCGCCAGCAGCCCGTGGACTAGCGGGGGCTGGAACACCGGGGAGCTGTTTTTT
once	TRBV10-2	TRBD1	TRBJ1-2	CASSEWDRTNYGYTF	TGCGCCAGCAGTGAATGGGACAGAACTAACTATGGCTACACCTTC
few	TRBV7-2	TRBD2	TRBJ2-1	CASSLDGGGAYNEQFF	TGTGCCAGCAGCTTAGACGGCGGGGGGGCATACAATGAGCAGTTCTTC
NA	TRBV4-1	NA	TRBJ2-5	CASSQETGRGSQETQYF	TGCGCCAGCAGCCAAGAAACAGGGAGAGGTTCCCAAGAGACCCAGTACTTC
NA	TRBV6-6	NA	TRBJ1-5	CASRNTGDNQPQHF	TGTGCCAGCAGGAACACAGGTGACAATCAGCCCCAGCATTTT
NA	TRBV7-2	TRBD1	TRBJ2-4	CASSLVLQGVQAKNIQYF	TGTGCCAGCAGCTTAGTACTACAGGGGGTCCAAGCCAAAAACATTCAGTACTTC
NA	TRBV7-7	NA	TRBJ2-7	CASSLSAGSYEQYF	TGTGCTAGCAGCTTATCGGCAGGGTCGTACGAGCAGTACTTC
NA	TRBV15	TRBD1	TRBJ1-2	CATSKGQGPYNGYTF	TGTGCCACCAGTAAGGGACAGGGGCCCTATAATGGCTACACCTTC
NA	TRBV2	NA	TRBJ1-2	CASTSSPGSDGYTF	TGTGCCAGCACCTCTTCCCCAGGGTCGGACGGCTACACCTTC
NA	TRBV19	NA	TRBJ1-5	CASSISSRGLQPQHF	TGTGCCAGTAGTATTTCCTCAAGGGGCCTTCAGCCCCAGCATTTT
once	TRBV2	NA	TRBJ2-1	CASRRGRNNEQFF	TGTGCCAGCAGGCGGGGGCGCAACAATGAGCAGTTCTTC
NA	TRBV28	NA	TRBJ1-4	CASSPAGEKLFF	TGTGCCAGCAGTCCCGCAGGTGAAAAACTGTTTTTT
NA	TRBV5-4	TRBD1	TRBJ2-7	CASSHGDRSYEQYF	TGTGCCAGCAGCCACGGGGACAGATCCTACGAGCAGTACTTC
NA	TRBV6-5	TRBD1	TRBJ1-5	CASSYTGDSNQPQHF	TGTGCCAGCAGTTATACAGGGGATAGCAATCAGCCCCAGCATTTT